A selection of T cell receptor beta chains follows, all from one sample in a study of shared clonotypes between healthy human individuals. The method was immunoSEQ multiplex PCR; TCRdb's version includes in-frame clones alone and lacks a portion of them. The table includes about 530,000 clones, nearly 80% detected once. The source material was PBMCs. Receptors were obtained from a middle-aged woman in good health. Some clones in this sample may be carry-over from other donors' samples. Both conserved end residues are part of each CDR3. A D gene is named only where the DNA matches it firmly. Clone size is stated in some rows and not others, as once, few, many or a class when expanded.

abundance: few; v_gene: TRBV28; j_gene: TRBJ1-1; d_gene: -; CDR3nt: TGTGCCGGACGGCGGGACCTGAACACTGAAGCTTTCTTT; CDR3aa: CAGRRDLNTEAFF
abundance: once; v_gene: TRBV30; j_gene: TRBJ2-2; d_gene: -; CDR3nt: TGTGCCTGGAGTTGGGGGATGAACACCGGGGAGCTGTTTTTT; CDR3aa: CAWSWGMNTGELFF
abundance: -; v_gene: TRBV18; j_gene: TRBJ2-7; d_gene: TRBD1; CDR3nt: TGTGCCAGCTCACCCGACAGGGAAGAGCAGTACTTC; CDR3aa: CASSPDREEQYF
abundance: -; v_gene: TRBV6-6; j_gene: TRBJ1-1; d_gene: -; CDR3nt: TGTGCCGGCAGTTACTCTCGGGCAGAAAAGAACACTGAAGCTTTCTTT; CDR3aa: CAGSYSRAEKNTEAFF
abundance: -; v_gene: TRBV6-5; j_gene: TRBJ1-2; d_gene: -; CDR3nt: TGTGCCAGCAGTTACGTAGGGAATTTAGGCCGCTATGGCTACACCTTC; CDR3aa: CASSYVGNLGRYGYTF
abundance: -; v_gene: TRBV4-3; j_gene: TRBJ2-5; d_gene: -; CDR3nt: TGCGCCAGCAGCCAAGATTCGGCGGCCAAGGCTATACAAGAGACCCAGTACTTC; CDR3aa: CASSQDSAAKAIQETQYF
abundance: once; v_gene: TRBV10-3; j_gene: TRBJ2-7; d_gene: TRBD1; CDR3nt: TGTGCCATCAGTGAAGGGACAGGGTACGAGCAGTACTTC; CDR3aa: CAISEGTGYEQYF
abundance: -; v_gene: TRBV10-3; j_gene: TRBJ2-7; d_gene: -; CDR3nt: TGTGCCAGCAGTGAAACAGGGAAAAGCGAGCAGTACTTC; CDR3aa: CASSETGKSEQYF
abundance: -; v_gene: TRBV2; j_gene: TRBJ1-5; d_gene: -; CDR3nt: TGTGCCAGCAGTTTATCAGGGGTTGCCCAGCCCCAGCATTTT; CDR3aa: CASSLSGVAQPQHF
abundance: -; v_gene: TRBV27; j_gene: TRBJ1-6; d_gene: TRBD1; CDR3nt: TGTGCCAGCACTCGACAGGGGATTAATTCACCCCTCCACTTT; CDR3aa: CASTRQGINSPLHF
abundance: few; v_gene: TRBV6-4; j_gene: TRBJ2-1; d_gene: -; CDR3nt: TGTGCCAGCAGTGACGAGGGAGGTGCCTACAATGAGCAGTTCTTC; CDR3aa: CASSDEGGAYNEQFF
abundance: -; v_gene: TRBV14; j_gene: TRBJ2-1; d_gene: TRBD2; CDR3nt: TGTGCCAGCAGCCACTTATCGGCGGGAGGCCACAATGAGCAGTTCTTC; CDR3aa: CASSHLSAGGHNEQFF
abundance: few; v_gene: TRBV4-3; j_gene: TRBJ2-6; d_gene: -; CDR3nt: TGCGCCAGCAGCCAAGATAGCAGCTCTGGGGCCAACGTCCTGACTTTC; CDR3aa: CASSQDSSSGANVLTF
abundance: -; v_gene: TRBV7-9; j_gene: TRBJ2-7; d_gene: -; CDR3nt: TGTGCCAGCAGCCCGGGGACCAATCTACTACTTGAGCAGTACTTC; CDR3aa: CASSPGTNLLLEQYF
abundance: once; v_gene: TRBV25-1; j_gene: TRBJ2-1; d_gene: -; CDR3nt: TGTGCCAGCAGTGAAATTGCGGCAAACAATGAGCAGTTCTTC; CDR3aa: CASSEIAANNEQFF
abundance: -; v_gene: TRBV4-1; j_gene: TRBJ2-1; d_gene: -; CDR3nt: TGCGCCAGCAGCCAAGTGTGGTCCCGGGATGCAAATGAGCAGTTCTTC; CDR3aa: CASSQVWSRDANEQFF
abundance: -; v_gene: TRBV6-1; j_gene: TRBJ2-7; d_gene: -; CDR3nt: TGTGCCTCGACACCCGCCGGGAGAGGCGAGCAGTACTTC; CDR3aa: CASTPAGRGEQYF
abundance: once; v_gene: TRBV5-4; j_gene: TRBJ2-3; d_gene: -; CDR3nt: TGTGCCAGCAGCCAAGATACGGGTCGGTCAGATACGCAGTATTTT; CDR3aa: CASSQDTGRSDTQYF
abundance: -; v_gene: TRBV5-1; j_gene: TRBJ2-7; d_gene: TRBD2; CDR3nt: TGCGCCAGCAGCCCTAGGACTAGCGGGAGTTACGAGCAGTACTTC; CDR3aa: CASSPRTSGSYEQYF
abundance: -; v_gene: TRBV27; j_gene: TRBJ2-1; d_gene: TRBD2; CDR3nt: TGTGCCAGCAGTTCATTCACAGCGGGGTTAATGGATGAGCAGTTCTTC; CDR3aa: CASSSFTAGLMDEQFF
abundance: -; v_gene: TRBV7-2; j_gene: TRBJ2-7; d_gene: TRBD2; CDR3nt: TGTGCCAGCGGAAGGGTGGCTAGCGGGAGTGGCGAGCAGTACTTC; CDR3aa: CASGRVASGSGEQYF
abundance: -; v_gene: TRBV2; j_gene: TRBJ2-3; d_gene: -; CDR3nt: TGTGCCAGCAAGGAGCGAGCAGATACGCAGTATTTT; CDR3aa: CASKERADTQYF
abundance: -; v_gene: TRBV18; j_gene: TRBJ2-7; d_gene: TRBD2; CDR3nt: TGTGCCAGCTCACCCACTAGCGACCACGAGCAGTACTTC; CDR3aa: CASSPTSDHEQYF
abundance: once; v_gene: TRBV6-6; j_gene: TRBJ1-4; d_gene: -; CDR3nt: TGTGCCAGCAGTTACTACGGCGATAATGAAAAACTGTTTTTT; CDR3aa: CASSYYGDNEKLFF
abundance: -; v_gene: TRBV5-4; j_gene: TRBJ2-1; d_gene: TRBD2; CDR3nt: TGTGCCAGCAGCTTGAGGGGACTAGCGGGAGCGAATGAGCAGTTCTTC; CDR3aa: CASSLRGLAGANEQFF
abundance: once; v_gene: TRBV5-1; j_gene: TRBJ1-5; d_gene: -; CDR3nt: TGCGCCAGCAGCTTGGATGCAGGGAATAGCAATCAGCCCCAGCATTTT; CDR3aa: CASSLDAGNSNQPQHF
abundance: -; v_gene: TRBV4-1; j_gene: TRBJ1-5; d_gene: TRBD1; CDR3nt: TGCGCCAGCAGCCCCGGACAGGGGGCCTATCAGCCCCAGCATTTT; CDR3aa: CASSPGQGAYQPQHF
abundance: few; v_gene: TRBV2; j_gene: TRBJ1-3; d_gene: -; CDR3nt: TGTGCCGGCGCCCGGACAGACTCTGGAAACACCATATATTTT; CDR3aa: CAGARTDSGNTIYF
abundance: -; v_gene: TRBV27; j_gene: TRBJ2-7; d_gene: TRBD2; CDR3nt: TGTGCCAGCAGTTTTCTACCGGGACTAGAGATTCACGAGCAGTACTTC; CDR3aa: CASSFLPGLEIHEQYF
abundance: -; v_gene: TRBV28; j_gene: TRBJ2-6; d_gene: -; CDR3nt: TGTGCCAGCAGTTTAGGGCCCGGGATCTCTGGGGCCAACGTCCTGACTTTC; CDR3aa: CASSLGPGISGANVLTF
abundance: -; v_gene: TRBV5-4; j_gene: TRBJ2-3; d_gene: -; CDR3nt: TGTGCCAGCAGCTTGCTAGGGGAAGGCACAGATACGCAGTATTTT; CDR3aa: CASSLLGEGTDTQYF
abundance: -; v_gene: TRBV9; j_gene: TRBJ2-5; d_gene: -; CDR3nt: TGTGCCAGCAGCGTCGGGGGTCCAGAGACCCAGTACTTC; CDR3aa: CASSVGGPETQYF
abundance: once; v_gene: TRBV7-9; j_gene: TRBJ2-7; d_gene: -; CDR3nt: TGTGCCAGCAGCTTATACCAGGGCGGCTCCTACGAGCAGTACTTC; CDR3aa: CASSLYQGGSYEQYF
abundance: -; v_gene: TRBV5-5; j_gene: TRBJ2-7; d_gene: -; CDR3nt: TGTGCCAGCAGCTTGGAAGTCTACGAGCAGTACTTC; CDR3aa: CASSLEVYEQYF
abundance: -; v_gene: TRBV5-4; j_gene: TRBJ2-3; d_gene: -; CDR3nt: TGTGCCAGCAGCCCAGAACATCGCACAGATACGCAGTATTTT; CDR3aa: CASSPEHRTDTQYF
abundance: few; v_gene: TRBV29-1; j_gene: TRBJ1-1; d_gene: -; CDR3nt: TGCAGCGTTGTGGGGTTGGGCAGGGAGAACACTGAAGCTTTCTTT; CDR3aa: CSVVGLGRENTEAFF
abundance: -; v_gene: TRBV19; j_gene: TRBJ2-1; d_gene: TRBD2; CDR3nt: TGTGCCAGTAGGTGGCAGAGCGGGATGAACAATGAGCAGTTCTTC; CDR3aa: CASRWQSGMNNEQFF
abundance: -; v_gene: TRBV28; j_gene: TRBJ2-2; d_gene: -; CDR3nt: TGTGCCAGCAGTTTATCGTTGAGGCTCGCCGCGAACACCGGGGAGCTGTTTTTT; CDR3aa: CASSLSLRLAANTGELFF
abundance: -; v_gene: TRBV11-3; j_gene: TRBJ2-7; d_gene: TRBD2; CDR3nt: TGTGCCAGCAGTCGCGGGGCTAGCGGGGACTACGAGCAGTACTTC; CDR3aa: CASSRGASGDYEQYF
abundance: -; v_gene: TRBV7-2; j_gene: TRBJ2-7; d_gene: TRBD1; CDR3nt: TGTGCCAGCGCCCCCCAACAGGGGGCGTCCTACGAGCAGTACTTC; CDR3aa: CASAPQQGASYEQYF
abundance: once; v_gene: TRBV7-9; j_gene: TRBJ2-1; d_gene: -; CDR3nt: TGTGCCAGCAGGCGCGACTTTGTCAATGAGCAGTTCTTC; CDR3aa: CASRRDFVNEQFF
abundance: -; v_gene: TRBV4-1; j_gene: TRBJ1-1; d_gene: TRBD1; CDR3nt: TGCGCCAGCAGCCGACAGGGCGCGGACACTGAAGCTTTCTTT; CDR3aa: CASSRQGADTEAFF
abundance: -; v_gene: TRBV20-1; j_gene: TRBJ1-1; d_gene: TRBD1; CDR3nt: TGCAGTGCTACAGGGGGCACTGAAGCTTTCTTT; CDR3aa: CSATGGTEAFF
abundance: -; v_gene: TRBV28; j_gene: TRBJ2-5; d_gene: TRBD1; CDR3nt: TGTGCCAGCAGTTTACTACCACAGGGGACCAACCAAGAGACCCAGTACTTC; CDR3aa: CASSLLPQGTNQETQYF
abundance: -; v_gene: TRBV7-6; j_gene: TRBJ2-7; d_gene: TRBD2; CDR3nt: TGTGCCAGCAGCCTCCGACTAGCAGGTTCCCTTAACTCGGGGGAGCAGTACTTC; CDR3aa: CASSLRLAGSLNSGEQYF
abundance: -; v_gene: TRBV5-1; j_gene: TRBJ2-5; d_gene: TRBD1; CDR3nt: TGCGCCAGCAGCCCCGGGACAGGGGGCGCGGAGACCCAGTACTTC; CDR3aa: CASSPGTGGAETQYF
abundance: few; v_gene: TRBV20-1; j_gene: TRBJ1-2; d_gene: -; CDR3nt: TGCAGTGCCTTGGCACCTGATGGCTACACCTTC; CDR3aa: CSALAPDGYTF
abundance: -; v_gene: TRBV19; j_gene: TRBJ2-1; d_gene: -; CDR3nt: TGTGCCAGTAGTATAAGTCTGGCGACCCCGGGGAGGCAGTTCTTC; CDR3aa: CASSISLATPGRQFF
abundance: -; v_gene: TRBV5-5; j_gene: TRBJ2-7; d_gene: -; CDR3nt: TGTGCCAGCAGCTTGATTACCGGAACAGGCCCCTTC; CDR3aa: CASSLITGTGPF
abundance: -; v_gene: TRBV29-1; j_gene: TRBJ2-7; d_gene: -; CDR3nt: TGCAGCGTTGAAGAGGGACAAGAGCAGTACTTC; CDR3aa: CSVEEGQEQYF
abundance: once; v_gene: TRBV19; j_gene: TRBJ2-4; d_gene: -; CDR3nt: TGTGCCAGTAGTAACCCGGGTGACAAAAACATTCAGTACTTC; CDR3aa: CASSNPGDKNIQYF
abundance: -; v_gene: TRBV30; j_gene: TRBJ2-7; d_gene: TRBD2; CDR3nt: TGTGCCTGGAGCGGGACTAGCGGGATCAACGAGCAGTACTTC; CDR3aa: CAWSGTSGINEQYF
abundance: -; v_gene: TRBV28; j_gene: TRBJ2-1; d_gene: TRBD2; CDR3nt: TGTGCCAGCAGTTTAGGACGCGGGAGGTCCTACAATGAGCAGTTCTTC; CDR3aa: CASSLGRGRSYNEQFF
abundance: once; v_gene: TRBV7-8; j_gene: TRBJ1-5; d_gene: -; CDR3nt: TGTGCCAGCAGCTTGCGTAGGGGATCGCGGGGACAGCCCCAGCATTTT; CDR3aa: CASSLRRGSRGQPQHF
abundance: few; v_gene: TRBV7-2; j_gene: TRBJ2-1; d_gene: -; CDR3nt: TGTGCCAGCAGCTCCCGCAGGGGAAGGGCCTACAATGAGCAGTTCTTC; CDR3aa: CASSSRRGRAYNEQFF
abundance: -; v_gene: TRBV7-9; j_gene: TRBJ1-3; d_gene: -; CDR3nt: TGTGCCAGCAGCTTAGCGGCCGAATTATCAAACACCATATATTTT; CDR3aa: CASSLAAELSNTIYF
abundance: -; v_gene: TRBV5-6; j_gene: TRBJ2-2; d_gene: TRBD2; CDR3nt: TGTGCCAGCAGCCTGAACCTAGCGGGAGCGGTCACCGGGGAGCTGTTTTTT; CDR3aa: CASSLNLAGAVTGELFF